What follows is one T cell receptor (beta chain) and its context. The antigen it binds to is not known. No base-level quality is on record; no much larger clone is a single base apart. Per the publication, the time point label means: before neoadjuvant nivolumab. The patients had newly diagnosed stage II-IVA oral cavity squamous cell carcinoma and had not received any prior systemic or radiation treatment. The cohort was made up of patients with locally advanced, HPV-negative oral cavity squamous cell carcinoma. Peripheral blood mononuclear cells were analyzed directly, without maintenance or expansion in culture. The samples were drawn from a longitudinal correlative study tied to a single-arm phase II trial testing neoadjuvant nivolumab in oral cavity squamous cell carcinoma. Subject-matched pre- and post-treatment PBMCs and tumors from three responders and three non-responders were subjected to genomic DNA-based TCRbeta sequencing. Peripheral blood mononuclear cells were collected before nivolumab treatment and were collected again after treatment, at the time of surgery. The Maxwell RSC DNA from Cells kit was used to isolate genomic DNA from PBMCs.

This record comes from a study of neoadjuvant anti-PD-1 for oral cavity cancer (dated by TCRdb to the early 2020s). About the investigation overall: Before curative-intent surgical resection, most patients were given three to four biweekly doses of nivolumab at 3 mg/kg. A fourth nivolumab dose was given around day 43 to patients without progression, and definitive surgical resection was performed in those patients on days 50-56. Patients with complete response, partial response or stable disease by RECIST 1.1 were defined as responders, whereas patients with progression were defined as non-responders. An approximately 34% response rate was observed in the parent correlative cohort, in which eleven to twelve patients were included.

Study-wide findings and limitations: Only a few patients per response group were included in the TCR analyses, and the authors called for validation in larger cohorts. After neoadjuvant nivolumab, significantly higher T cell clonality (Gini index) was found within PBMCs in non-responders than in responders. Higher pretreatment blood Treg/Th17 ratios correlated with higher pretreatment blood TCRbeta clonality and lower post-treatment tumor TCRbeta clonality.

V sheds 0 bases and J sheds 3 bases, leaving 13 bases between their ends. CDR1 is given as SGDLS and CDR2 as YYNGEE, both from the germline V gene. Counted from cysteine to phenylalanine, this CDR3 has 15 amino acids. Of all the DNA, just the CDR3 is kept, 45 bases in frame from base 1. For deep sequencing, PBMC libraries mostly used about 0.45 ug of input genomic DNA, with six replicates for each sample. The immunoSEQ hsTCRbeta kit was used to prepare TCRbeta libraries according to the manufacturer's instructions. Sequencing of the completed libraries took place using an Illumina NovaSeq 6000 S4 flow cell after they had been pooled to roughly 2.9 nM. On the authors' methods: The immunoSEQ Analyzer handled quality control and preprocessing of the raw data. The analysis was restricted to productive rearrangements, with each unique CDR3 amino acid sequence defining a clonotype. Repertoire clonality was estimated as the Gini-Simpson index, which was computed with the R package tcR. Gini indices were compared with Student's t test, and associations with tumor size change were assessed by Pearson correlation. Sourced from immuneACCESS, this table was stored by TCRdb with only in-frame sequences that have V and J called. A share of the clones is absent; for the studies checked, an unresolved V gene accounts for under half, and the remainder has no known explanation. That table supplies the V and J calls and clone size; D and trimming were determined from the DNA. This sample lists about 6,900 clones; about 70% were detected once. Approximately 3.4% of the sample comes from the top ten.

The source is a person aged 35 to 85 with oral cavity squamous cell carcinoma. The specimen was PBMCs, collected before nivolumab (anti-PD-1) treatment. The receptor chain draws on TRBV9 and TRBJ2-7, with TRBD2 tentatively as D gene (6 bases match). The CDR3 protein is CASSVEGLPHYEQYF. The bases read TGTGCCAGCAGCGTAGAGGGACTCCCACACTACGAGCAGTACTTC.